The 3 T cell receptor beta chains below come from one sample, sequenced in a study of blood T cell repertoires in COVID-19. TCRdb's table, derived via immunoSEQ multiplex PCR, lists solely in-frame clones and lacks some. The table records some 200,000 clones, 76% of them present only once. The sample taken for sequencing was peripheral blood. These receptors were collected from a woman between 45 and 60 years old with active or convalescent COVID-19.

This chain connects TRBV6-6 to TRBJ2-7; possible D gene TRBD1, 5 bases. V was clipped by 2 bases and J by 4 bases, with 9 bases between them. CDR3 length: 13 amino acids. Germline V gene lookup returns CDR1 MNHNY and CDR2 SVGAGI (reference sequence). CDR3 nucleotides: TGTGCCAGCAGTTACCCGGACAAGTACGAGCAGTACTTC. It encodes CASSYPDKYEQYF.

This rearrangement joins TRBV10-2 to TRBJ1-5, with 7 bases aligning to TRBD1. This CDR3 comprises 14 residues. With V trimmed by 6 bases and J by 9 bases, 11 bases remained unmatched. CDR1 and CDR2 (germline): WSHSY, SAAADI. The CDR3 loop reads CASRAGQPIGPQHF. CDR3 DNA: TGCGCCAGCAGGGCGGGACAGCCAATTGGGCCCCAGCATTTT.

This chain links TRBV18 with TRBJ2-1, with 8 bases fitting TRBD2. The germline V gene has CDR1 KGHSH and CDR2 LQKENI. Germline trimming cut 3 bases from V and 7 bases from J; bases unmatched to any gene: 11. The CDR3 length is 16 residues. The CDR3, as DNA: TGTGCCAGCTCACCGACCCTCGCGGGGGGTGGGAATGAGCAGTTCTTC. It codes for CASSPTLAGGGNEQFF.